Listed below are T cell receptor beta chains from one sample, sequenced in a study of T cells in localized non-small cell lung cancer. Some clones are missing from TCRdb's copy, which holds only in-frame ones; the method was immunoSEQ multiplex PCR. The table shows 60,000 or so clones, with approximately 80% occurring only once. The specimen was PBMCs, collected before any cancer treatment. Receptor source: a man aged 40 to 69 with stage II lung adenocarcinoma. Both conserved end residues are part of each CDR3. D genes are given only for firm matches. Size values are once, few and many counts, or a class for expanded clones, and some rows have none.

cdr3_length	j_call	v_call	d_call	clone_size	cdr3_nt	cdr3_aa
13	TRBJ2-7	TRBV29-1	-	-	TGCAGCGTATTTAGAGACAGGCCTTACGAGCAGTACTTC	CSVFRDRPYEQYF
14	TRBJ1-1	TRBV30	-	few	TGTGCCTGGAGTGTACAAGGCACGGAAAGAGAAGCTTTCTTT	CAWSVQGTEREAFF
16	TRBJ1-5	TRBV9	-	-	TGTGCCAGCAGCGTAGGGCCAGGGTCAGGCAATCAGCCCCAGCATTTT	CASSVGPGSGNQPQHF
14	TRBJ1-1	TRBV19	TRBD1	-	TGTGCCAGTAGTCCACAGGGGGCCAACACTGAAGCTTTCTTT	CASSPQGANTEAFF
15	TRBJ1-1	TRBV7-2	TRBD1	once	TGTGCCAGCAGCCCGGGGACAGCCATGAACACTGAAGCTTTCTTT	CASSPGTAMNTEAFF
13	TRBJ1-1	TRBV19	-	-	TGTGCCAGTAGTACCGACACTGGGATTGAAGCTTTCTTT	CASSTDTGIEAFF
15	TRBJ2-7	TRBV6-6	TRBD1	-	TGTGCCAGCAGATCCCCCGGGACAGGGATGTACGAGCAGTACTTC	CASRSPGTGMYEQYF
16	TRBJ2-2	TRBV27	TRBD2	-	TGTGCCAGCAGTTCCTCAAGCGGGAGGTTTGCCGGGGAGCTGTTTTTT	CASSSSSGRFAGELFF
15	TRBJ1-2	TRBV7-9	TRBD1	-	TGTGCCAGCAGCCTAGGACAGGTCGCCGACTATGGCTACACCTTC	CASSLGQVADYGYTF
17	TRBJ1-1	TRBV18	-	-	TGTGCCAGCTCACCACCGGGATTTGGTACAAGGAACACTGAAGCTTTCTTT	CASSPPGFGTRNTEAFF
13	TRBJ2-1	TRBV7-9	-	-	TGTGCCGCCTCGGCGGAGGGGGCGATTGAGCAGTTCTTC	CAASAEGAIEQFF
11	TRBJ1-2	TRBV19	-	-	TGTGCTTCGGAGGGGGGGAGCGGCTACACCTTC	CASEGGSGYTF
15	TRBJ2-1	TRBV5-4	-	-	TGTGCCAGCAGCTTGGGTTCACCTACGATCAATGAGCAGTTCTTC	CASSLGSPTINEQFF
14	TRBJ1-2	TRBV2	-	few	TGTGCCAGCAGTGAAGCCCAGGGGTATTGGCGCTACACCTTC	CASSEAQGYWRYTF
16	TRBJ2-5	TRBV5-1	-	-	TGCGCCAGCAGTCTCACCAGTGGGGCACAGGGTGAGACCCAGTACTTC	CASSLTSGAQGETQYF
15	TRBJ1-5	TRBV6-1	-	once	TGTGCCAGCCATTACGAGGGGGGGTTCGGTCAGCCCCAGCATTTT	CASHYEGGFGQPQHF
11	TRBJ1-1	TRBV30	-	-	TGTGCCTGGAGTGGAAAAAAAATAGCTTTCTTT	CAWSGKKIAFF
14	TRBJ2-1	TRBV19	TRBD1	few	TGTGCCACTCAGAAACAGGGGAATATAGATGAGCAGTTCTTC	CATQKQGNIDEQFF
17	TRBJ1-2	TRBV7-2	TRBD1	medium-sized	TGTGCCAGCAGCGTTCGACAGGGGACTAACACCCCCTATGGCTACACCTTC	CASSVRQGTNTPYGYTF
14	TRBJ1-2	TRBV14	-	-	TGTGCCAGCAGCCAAGATAGTCTGTCGCGCCCTCCTAACTTC	CASSQDSLSRPPNF
17	TRBJ1-4	TRBV27	TRBD1	-	TGTGCCAGCACCCCTTTGGGGTTTGGACAGGGTAATGAAAAACTGTTTTTT	CASTPLGFGQGNEKLFF
16	TRBJ2-5	TRBV7-2	-	-	TGTGCCAGCAGTTTGAGGTCACTAGCTAATCAAGAGACCCAGTACTTC	CASSLRSLANQETQYF